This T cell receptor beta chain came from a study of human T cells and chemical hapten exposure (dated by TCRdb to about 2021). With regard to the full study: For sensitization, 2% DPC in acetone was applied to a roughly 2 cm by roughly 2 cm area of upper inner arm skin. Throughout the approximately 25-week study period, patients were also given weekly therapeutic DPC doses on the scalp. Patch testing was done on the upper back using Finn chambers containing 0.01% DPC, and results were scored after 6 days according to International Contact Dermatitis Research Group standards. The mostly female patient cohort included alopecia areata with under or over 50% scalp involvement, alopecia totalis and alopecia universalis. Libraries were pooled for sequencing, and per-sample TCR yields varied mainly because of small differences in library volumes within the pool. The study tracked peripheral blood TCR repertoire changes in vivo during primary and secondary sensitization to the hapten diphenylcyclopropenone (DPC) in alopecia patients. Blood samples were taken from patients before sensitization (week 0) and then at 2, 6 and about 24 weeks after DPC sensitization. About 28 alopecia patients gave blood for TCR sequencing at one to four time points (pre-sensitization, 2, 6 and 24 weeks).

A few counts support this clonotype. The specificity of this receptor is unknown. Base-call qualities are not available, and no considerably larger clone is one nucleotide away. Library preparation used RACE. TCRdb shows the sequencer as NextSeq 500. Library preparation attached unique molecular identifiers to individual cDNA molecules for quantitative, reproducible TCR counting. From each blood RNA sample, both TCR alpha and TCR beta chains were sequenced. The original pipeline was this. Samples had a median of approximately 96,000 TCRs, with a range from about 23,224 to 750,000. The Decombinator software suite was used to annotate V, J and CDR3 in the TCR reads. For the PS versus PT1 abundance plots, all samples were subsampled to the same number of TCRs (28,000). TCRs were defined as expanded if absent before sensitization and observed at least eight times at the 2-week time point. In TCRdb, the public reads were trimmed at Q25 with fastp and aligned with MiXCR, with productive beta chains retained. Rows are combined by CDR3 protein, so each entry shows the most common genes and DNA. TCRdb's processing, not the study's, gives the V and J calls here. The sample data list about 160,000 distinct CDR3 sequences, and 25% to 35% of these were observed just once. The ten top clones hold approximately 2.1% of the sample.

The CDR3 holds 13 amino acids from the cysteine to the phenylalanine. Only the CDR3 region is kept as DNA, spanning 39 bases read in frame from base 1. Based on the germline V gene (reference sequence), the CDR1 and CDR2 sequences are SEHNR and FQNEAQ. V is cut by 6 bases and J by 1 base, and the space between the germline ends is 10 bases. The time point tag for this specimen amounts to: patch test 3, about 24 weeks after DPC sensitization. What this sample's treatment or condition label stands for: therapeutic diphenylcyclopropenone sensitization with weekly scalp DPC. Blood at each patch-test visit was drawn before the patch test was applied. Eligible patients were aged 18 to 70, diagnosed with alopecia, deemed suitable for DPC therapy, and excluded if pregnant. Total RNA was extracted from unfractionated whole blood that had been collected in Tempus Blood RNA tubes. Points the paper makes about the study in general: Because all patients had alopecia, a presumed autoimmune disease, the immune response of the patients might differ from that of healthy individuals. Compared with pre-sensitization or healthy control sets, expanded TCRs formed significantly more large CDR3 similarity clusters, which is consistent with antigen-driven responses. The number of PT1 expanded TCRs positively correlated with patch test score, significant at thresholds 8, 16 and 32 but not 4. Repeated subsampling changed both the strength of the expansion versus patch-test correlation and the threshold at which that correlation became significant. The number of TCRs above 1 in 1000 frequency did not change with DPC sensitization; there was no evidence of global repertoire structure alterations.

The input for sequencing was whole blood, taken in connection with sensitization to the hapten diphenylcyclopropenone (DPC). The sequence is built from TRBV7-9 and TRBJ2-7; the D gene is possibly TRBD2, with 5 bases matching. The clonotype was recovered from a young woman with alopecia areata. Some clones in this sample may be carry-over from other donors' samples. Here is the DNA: TGTGCCAGCAGATCCGGGAAGTCCTACGAGCAGTACTTC. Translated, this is CASRSGKSYEQYF.